A single TCR beta chain is shown here with its context. This record belongs to a study of T cell responses to AZD1222 COVID-19 vaccine. Here immunoSEQ multiplex PCR was the method, and the copy in TCRdb shows in-frame clones only, minus some. The data show about 120,000 clones, around 90% seen once. This CDR3 is 14 amino acids long. Trimming removed 5 bases from V and 2 bases from J, with 12 bases in between. Germline lookup yields CDR1 MRHNA and CDR2 SNTAGT. The chain carries TRBV6-4 and TRBJ1-1; D uncertain. This sample comprised peripheral blood, obtained 28 days after the second AZD1222 dose. The TCR originated in an adult who received the AZD1222 COVID-19 vaccine. CDR3 protein: CASSPSLANTEAFF. Written as DNA, the CDR3 is TGTGCCAGCAGTCCCAGTCTGGCTAACACTGAAGCTTTCTTT.